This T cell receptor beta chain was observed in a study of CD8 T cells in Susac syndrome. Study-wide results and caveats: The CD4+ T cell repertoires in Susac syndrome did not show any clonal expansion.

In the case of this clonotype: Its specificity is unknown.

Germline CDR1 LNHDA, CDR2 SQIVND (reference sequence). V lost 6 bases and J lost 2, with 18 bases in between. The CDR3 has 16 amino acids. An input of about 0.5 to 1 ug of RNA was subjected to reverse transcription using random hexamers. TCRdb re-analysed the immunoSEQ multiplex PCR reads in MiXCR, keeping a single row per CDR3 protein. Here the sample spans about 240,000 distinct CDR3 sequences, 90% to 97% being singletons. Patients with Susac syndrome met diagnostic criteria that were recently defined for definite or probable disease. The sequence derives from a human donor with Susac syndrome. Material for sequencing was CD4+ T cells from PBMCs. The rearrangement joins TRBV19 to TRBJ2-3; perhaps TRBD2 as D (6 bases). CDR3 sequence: CASSRPGGTNTDTQYF. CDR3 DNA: TGTGCCAGTAGCCGCCCGGGCGGGACGAACACAGATACGCAGTATTTT.